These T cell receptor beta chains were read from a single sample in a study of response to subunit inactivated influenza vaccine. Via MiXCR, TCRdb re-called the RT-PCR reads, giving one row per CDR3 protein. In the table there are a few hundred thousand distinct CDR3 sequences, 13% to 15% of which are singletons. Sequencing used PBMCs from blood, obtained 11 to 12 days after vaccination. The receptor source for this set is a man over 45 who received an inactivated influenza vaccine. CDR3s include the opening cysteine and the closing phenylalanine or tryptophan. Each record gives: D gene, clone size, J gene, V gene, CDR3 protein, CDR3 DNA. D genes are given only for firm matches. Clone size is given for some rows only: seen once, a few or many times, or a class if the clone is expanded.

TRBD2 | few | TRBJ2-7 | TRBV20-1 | CSAGRLAAYEQYF | TGCAGTGCAGGACGTCTAGCGGCCTACGAGCAGTACTTC
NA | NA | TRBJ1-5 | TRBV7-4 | CASTAIRNQPQHF | TGTGCCAGCACGGCAATTCGAAATCAGCCCCAGCATTTT
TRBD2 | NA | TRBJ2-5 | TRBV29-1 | CSVVTASGAQETQYF | TGCAGCGTTGTCACGGCTAGCGGGGCCCAAGAGACCCAGTACTTC
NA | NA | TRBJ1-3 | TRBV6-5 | CASSSGTASGNTIYF | TGTGCCAGCAGTTCTGGGACGGCGTCTGGAAACACCATATATTTT
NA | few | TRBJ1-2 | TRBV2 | CASTLDSSNYGYTF | TGTGCCAGCACCCTGGACAGTTCTAACTATGGCTACACCTTC
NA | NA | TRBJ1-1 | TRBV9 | CASSVGGGVSTEAFF | TGTGCCAGCAGCGTAGGAGGTGGGGTGAGCACTGAAGCTTTCTTT
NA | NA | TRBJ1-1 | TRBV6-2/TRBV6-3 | CASSQPSWLSLTEAFF | TGTGCCAGCAGCCAGCCTTCGTGGTTGAGTCTCACTGAAGCTTTCTTT
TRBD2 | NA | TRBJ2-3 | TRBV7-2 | CASSKTGLAGALDTQYF | TGTGCCAGCAGCAAGACGGGGTTAGCGGGAGCGTTGGATACGCAGTATTTT
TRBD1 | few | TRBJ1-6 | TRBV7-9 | CASSWGQYNSPLHF | TGTGCCAGCAGCTGGGGACAGTATAATTCACCCCTCCACTTT
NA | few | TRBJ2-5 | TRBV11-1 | CASGQEQETQYF | TGTGCCAGCGGGCAGGAACAAGAGACCCAGTACTTC
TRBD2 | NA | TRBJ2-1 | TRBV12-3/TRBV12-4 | CASSQAGRHNEQFF | TGTGCCAGCAGCCAAGCGGGGCGCCACAATGAGCAGTTCTTC
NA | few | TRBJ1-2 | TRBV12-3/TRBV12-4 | CASTHGGASYGYTF | TGTGCCAGCACCCATGGGGGGGCCTCCTATGGCTACACCTTC
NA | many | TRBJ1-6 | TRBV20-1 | CSARSDGARRTYNSPLHF | TGCAGTGCTAGATCAGACGGGGCCAGGAGAACTTATAATTCACCCCTCCACTTT
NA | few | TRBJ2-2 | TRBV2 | CASSATVTGELFF | TGTGCCAGCAGCGCGACAGTTACCGGGGAGCTGTTTTTT
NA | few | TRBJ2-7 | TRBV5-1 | CASNGGRGSYEQYF | TGCGCCAGCAATGGGGGCCGGGGATCCTACGAGCAGTACTTC
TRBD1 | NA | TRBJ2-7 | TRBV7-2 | CASSPIQTGYTGQYF | TGTGCCAGCAGCCCTATCCAGACAGGGTATACGGGGCAGTACTTC
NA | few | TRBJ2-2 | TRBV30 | CAWSVRVTGELFF | TGTGCCTGGAGTGTACGGGTGACCGGGGAGCTGTTTTTT
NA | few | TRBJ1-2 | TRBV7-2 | CASSLYGGYTF | TGTGCCAGCAGCTTATACGGTGGCTACACCTTC
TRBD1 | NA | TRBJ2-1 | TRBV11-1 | CASSPGQGSGNRYPYNEQFF | TGTGCCAGCAGCCCGGGACAGGGCTCAGGCAATAGATACCCCTACAATGAGCAGTTCTTC
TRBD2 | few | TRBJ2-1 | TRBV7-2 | CASSLSSGVGNEQFF | TGTGCCAGCAGCTTAAGTAGCGGGGTAGGCAATGAGCAGTTCTTC